The sequence of this TCR beta chain was determined in a study of CD8 T cells in Susac syndrome (dated by TCRdb to 2018 to 2020). Turning to the overall study: Whether CD8+ T cell activation and differentiation in Susac syndrome was antigen driven was tested using repertoire sequencing. Broad study findings and their caveats: The number of individuals in the TCR sequencing and HLA analysis was acknowledged as relatively small.

Concerning this clonotype itself: Its antigen is still unknown. Base qualities are missing; no much larger clone stands one base away.

The trim is 1 base for V and 5 bases for J, with a gap of 12 bases between the germline ends. Reading from cysteine to phenylalanine, the CDR3 counts 14 amino acids. Of the read, only the CDR3 DNA is kept; its 42 bases are in frame from base 1. RNA was extracted using the RNeasy kit, and about 0.45 to 1 microgram was reverse transcribed with random hexamers. The immunoSEQ multiplex PCR assay, covering 54 Vbeta and 13 Jbeta segments, was used to amplify TCR beta CDR3 regions. Bias from PCR amplification was corrected by using a synthetic template baseline for primer optimization and for computational correction. The original pipeline was this. Only productive sequences were kept, with reads annotated to V, D and J genes according to IMGT and analyzed in immunoSEQ Analyzer. Clonality was computed as one minus Shannon entropy normalized by log2 of the number of productive unique sequences. For each patient and control, public and private clones were evaluated among the 100 most prevalent clones. Clones were defined as Susac-specific if absent from the healthy and MS cohorts, from 1052 published viral clones and from other ImmuneACCESS disease sequences. Using fastp at Q25 and MiXCR, TCRdb reprocessed the public reads and kept productive beta chains. Entries are consolidated by CDR3 protein sequence, retaining the most common genes and DNA. The V and J calls here are based on TCRdb, not the publication. For this sample there are roughly 180,000 distinct CDR3 sequences; about 94% appear just once. The ten largest clones add up to about 0.1% of the sample.

Peripheral blood CD8+ and CD4+ T cells from healthy donors, Susac syndrome patients and multiple sclerosis patients were profiled by high-throughput TCR beta sequencing. Healthy donors were included as age- and sex-matched controls. Bulk CD8+ and CD4+ T cells were purified magnetically by negative isolation, whereas CD8+ TEMRA cells were enriched by FACS. Blood was drawn into EDTA tubes, processed within 24 hours, and PBMCs were isolated by density gradient centrifugation. PBMCs intended for TCR sequencing were cryopreserved in liquid nitrogen and thawed later in a water bath at 37 degrees C. The sorted or isolated CD4+, CD8+ and CD8+ TEMRA cells reached a purity of at least 90%.

The source is a human donor in good health. Recombination joined TRBV12-3 or TRBV12-4 with TRBJ2-7, and possibly TRBD1, on 5 matching bases. Sequenced input: CD4+ T cells from PBMCs. The CDR3 has the sequence CASSLGQGFHEQYF. In nucleotides, the sequence is TGTGCCAGCAGTTTAGGGCAGGGCTTCCACGAGCAGTACTTC.